The sequence of this TCR beta chain was determined in a study of shared clonotypes between healthy human individuals. Notes on the study in general: Few donors limited the genetic and exposure-history diversity represented. Naive subsets tended to show greater estimated richness than memory subsets.

On this clone itself: What it binds is unknown.

Researchers ran the assay at a deep level. Libraries were prepared by immunoSEQ multiplex PCR; TCRdb keeps only in-frame clonotypes and omits some of them. The table lists approximately 500,000 clones, 90% to 96% of them singletons, with less than 0.06% in the top ten. The CDR3 covers 14 residues. CDR1 and CDR2 from the germline V gene are MDHEN and SYDVKM. V lost 5 bases to trimming and J lost 5 bases; unmatched junction nucleotides: 7. V usage is TRBV28 and J usage is TRBJ2-7, with TRBD1 matching 9 bases. This TCR was recovered from a woman in her 30s in good health. Specimen: naive CD4+ T cells sorted from blood. Subset in this sample: CD45RA+ positively selected. The CDR3 is CASSAGQGPNEQYF. CDR3 DNA: TGTGCCAGCAGTGCGGGACAGGGCCCCAACGAGCAGTACTTC.